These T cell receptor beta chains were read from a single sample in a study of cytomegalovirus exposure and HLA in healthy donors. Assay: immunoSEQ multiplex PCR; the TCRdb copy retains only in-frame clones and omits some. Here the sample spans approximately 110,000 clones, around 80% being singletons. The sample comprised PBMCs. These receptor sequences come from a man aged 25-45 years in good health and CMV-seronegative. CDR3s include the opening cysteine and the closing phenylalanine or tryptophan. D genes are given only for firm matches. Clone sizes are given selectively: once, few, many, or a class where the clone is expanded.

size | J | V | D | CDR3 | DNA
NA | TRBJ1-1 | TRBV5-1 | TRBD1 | CASSPGQGGTEAFF | TGCGCCAGCAGCCCCGGACAGGGAGGCACTGAAGCTTTCTTT
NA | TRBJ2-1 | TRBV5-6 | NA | CASSRSVVAYNEQFF | TGTGCCAGCAGCCGTTCGGTAGTGGCCTACAATGAGCAGTTCTTC
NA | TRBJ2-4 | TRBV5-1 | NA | CASSSNTGSDIQYF | TGCGCCAGCAGTTCCAATACGGGATCGGACATTCAGTACTTC
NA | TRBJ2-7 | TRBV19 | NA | CASSPLGAGSYEQYF | TGTGCCAGTAGTCCTCTGGGGGCGGGTTCCTACGAGCAGTACTTC
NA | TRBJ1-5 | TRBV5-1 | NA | CASSPRQVNSNQPQHF | TGCGCCAGCAGCCCCCGACAGGTCAATAGCAATCAGCCCCAGCATTTT
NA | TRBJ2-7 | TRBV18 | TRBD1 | CASSPGQEPPWQYF | TGTGCCAGCTCACCGGGACAGGAGCCTCCATGGCAGTACTTC
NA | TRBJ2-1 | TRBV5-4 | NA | CASSPSPNNEQFF | TGTGCCAGCAGCCCCTCACCTAACAATGAGCAGTTCTTC
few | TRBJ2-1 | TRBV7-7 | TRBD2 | CASSLATSGEQFF | TGTGCCAGCAGCTTAGCTACTAGCGGGGAGCAGTTCTTC
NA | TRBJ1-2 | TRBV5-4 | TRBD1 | CASRNQGASYGYTF | TGTGCCAGCAGGAATCAGGGGGCCTCCTATGGCTACACCTTC
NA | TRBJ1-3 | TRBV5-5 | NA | CASSPDSSGNTIYF | TGTGCCAGCAGCCCTGACAGCTCTGGAAACACCATATATTTT
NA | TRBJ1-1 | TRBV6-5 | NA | CASSLHPDSLNTEAFF | TGTGCCAGCAGTTTACATCCGGACAGCTTGAACACTGAAGCTTTCTTT
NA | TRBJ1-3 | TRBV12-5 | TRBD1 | CASGLVLPGRDRGLGNTIYF | TGTGCTAGTGGTTTGGTACTTCCTGGCCGGGACAGGGGGCTGGGAAACACCATATATTTT
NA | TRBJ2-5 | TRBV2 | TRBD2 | CASSQRQGLDGTQYF | TGTGCCAGCAGCCAACGTCAGGGACTAGATGGGACCCAGTACTTC
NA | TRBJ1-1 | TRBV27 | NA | CASSLKQGSTEAFF | TGTGCCAGCAGTTTAAAGCAGGGTTCCACTGAAGCTTTCTTT
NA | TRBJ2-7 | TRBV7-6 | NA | CASSLNKGPYEQYF | TGTGCCAGCAGCTTAAACAAGGGGCCCTACGAGCAGTACTTC
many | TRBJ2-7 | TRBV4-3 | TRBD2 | CASSLGGGSSYEQYF | TGCGCCAGCAGCCTAGGCGGGGGAAGCTCCTACGAGCAGTACTTC
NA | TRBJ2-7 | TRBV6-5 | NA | CASSYTQGWLYEQYF | TGTGCCAGCAGTTACACACAGGGCTGGCTCTACGAGCAGTACTTC
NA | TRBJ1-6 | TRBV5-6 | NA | CASSLVGGQNNSPLHF | TGTGCCAGCAGCTTGGTAGGAGGCCAGAATAATTCACCCCTCCACTTT
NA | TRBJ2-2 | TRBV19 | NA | CASSSGELFF | TGTGCCAGTAGCTCCGGGGAGCTGTTTTTT
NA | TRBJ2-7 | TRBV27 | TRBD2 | CASASAGGPREQYF | TGTGCCAGCGCCTCGGCGGGGGGCCCGCGGGAGCAGTACTTC
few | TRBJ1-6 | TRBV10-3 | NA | CATLAGENSPLHF | TGTGCCACCTTAGCCGGGGAAAATTCACCCCTCCACTTT
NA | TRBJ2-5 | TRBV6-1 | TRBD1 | CASSGTGGIGETQYF | TGTGCCAGCAGCGGAACAGGGGGCATTGGGGAGACCCAGTACTTC
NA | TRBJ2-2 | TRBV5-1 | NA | CASSPANTGELFF | TGCGCCAGCAGCCCCGCGAACACCGGGGAGCTGTTTTTT
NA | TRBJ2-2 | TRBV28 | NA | CASSLKRGRGGTGELFF | TGTGCCAGCAGTTTAAAGAGGGGCAGGGGTGGCACCGGGGAGCTGTTTTTT
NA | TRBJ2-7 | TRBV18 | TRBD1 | CASSPTTGGKYEQYF | TGTGCCAGCTCACCCACGACAGGGGGCAAATACGAGCAGTACTTC
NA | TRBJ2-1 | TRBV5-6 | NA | CASSLSWNEQFF | TGTGCCAGCAGCTTGAGCTGGAATGAGCAGTTCTTC
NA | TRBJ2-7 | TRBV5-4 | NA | CASSPTEGAYEQYF | TGTGCCAGCAGCCCGACCGAAGGAGCGTACGAGCAGTACTTC
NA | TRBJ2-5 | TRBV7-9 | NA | CASSFGRGETQYF | TGTGCCAGCAGCTTCGGCCGGGGGGAGACCCAGTACTTC
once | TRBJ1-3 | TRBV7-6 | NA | CASSLLGGSTGNTIYF | TGTGCCAGCAGCCTCCTCGGGGGTTCTACTGGAAACACCATATATTTT
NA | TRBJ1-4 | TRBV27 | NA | CASSSTQGSHLSKLFF | TGTGCCAGCAGTTCAACCCAGGGTTCCCACCTCTCGAAACTGTTTTTT
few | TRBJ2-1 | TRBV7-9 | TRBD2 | CASSNPGTSGMNEQFF | TGTGCCAGCAGCAACCCCGGGACTAGCGGGATGAATGAGCAGTTCTTC
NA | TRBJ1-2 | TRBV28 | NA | CASSSDRYRASFYGYTF | TGTGCCAGCAGTTCGGACCGATACAGGGCATCCTTCTATGGCTACACCTTC
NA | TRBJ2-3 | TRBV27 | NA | CASRSTADTQYF | TGTGCCAGCAGAAGCACTGCAGATACGCAGTATTTT
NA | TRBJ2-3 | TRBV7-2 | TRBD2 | CASSYPTSGAHGDTDTQYF | TGTGCCAGCAGCTACCCGACTAGCGGGGCTCACGGGGACACAGATACGCAGTATTTT
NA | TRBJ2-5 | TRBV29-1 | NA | CSVVAGEQYF | TGCAGCGTTGTGGCCGGGGAGCAGTACTTC
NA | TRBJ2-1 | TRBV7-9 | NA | CASSGGVNEQFF | TGTGCCAGCAGCGGCGGTGTGAATGAGCAGTTCTTC
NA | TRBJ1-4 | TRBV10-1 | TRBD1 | CASSESRDSFNEKLFF | TGCGCCAGCAGTGAGTCGAGGGACAGCTTTAATGAAAAACTGTTTTTT
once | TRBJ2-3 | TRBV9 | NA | CASSPGGPFTDTQYF | TGTGCCAGCAGCCCCGGGGGGCCCTTCACAGATACGCAGTATTTT
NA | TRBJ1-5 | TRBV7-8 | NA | CASSLPGSGNQPQHF | TGTGCCAGCAGCTTACCAGGGTCGGGCAATCAGCCCCAGCATTTT
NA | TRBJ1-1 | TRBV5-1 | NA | CASSLVAENTEAFF | TGCGCCAGCAGCTTGGTGGCAGAGAACACTGAAGCTTTCTTT
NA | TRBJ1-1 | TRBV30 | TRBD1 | CAWKGRGTANTEAFF | TGTGCCTGGAAGGGTCGGGGGACAGCGAACACTGAAGCTTTCTTT
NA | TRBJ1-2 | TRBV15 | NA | CATSRDPGYGYTF | TGTGCCACCAGCAGAGATCCGGGGTACGGCTACACCTTC
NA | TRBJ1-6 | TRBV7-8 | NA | CASSFDSHNSPLHF | TGTGCCAGCAGCTTCGACAGCCATAATTCACCCCTCCACTTT
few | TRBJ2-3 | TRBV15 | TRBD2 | CATSRDLAGGADTQYF | TGTGCCACCAGCAGGGACCTAGCGGGGGGAGCAGATACGCAGTATTTT
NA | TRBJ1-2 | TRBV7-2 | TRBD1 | CASSLSQGNYGYTF | TGTGCCAGCAGCTTATCACAGGGGAACTATGGCTACACCTTC
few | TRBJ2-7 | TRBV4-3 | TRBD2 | CASSRLLAGSYEQYF | TGCGCCAGCAGCCGCCTACTAGCGGGGAGCTACGAGCAGTACTTC
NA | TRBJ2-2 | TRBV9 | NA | CASSDERELFF | TGTGCCAGCAGCGATGAGAGGGAGCTGTTTTTT
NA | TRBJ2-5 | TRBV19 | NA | CASSMAGTVVETQYF | TGTGCCAGTAGTATGGCGGGGACAGTGGTAGAGACCCAGTACTTC
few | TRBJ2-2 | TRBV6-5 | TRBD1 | CASSYTGGINTGELFF | TGTGCCAGCAGTTACACAGGGGGGATAAACACCGGGGAGCTGTTTTTT
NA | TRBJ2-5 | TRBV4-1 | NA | CASSQDIRRRSGETQYF | TGCGCCAGCAGCCAAGATATTAGGAGACGGAGCGGAGAGACCCAGTACTTC
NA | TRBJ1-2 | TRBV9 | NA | CASSVGDIANYGYTF | TGTGCCAGCAGCGTAGGGGACATAGCTAACTATGGCTACACCTTC